This TCR beta chain was obtained from a study of blood T cell repertoires in COVID-19. Study summary: T cells, B-cell-depleted T cells, or PBMCs supplied cDNA or gDNA.

The repertoire was sequenced with immunoSEQ multiplex PCR; TCRdb's copy has only in-frame clones and lacks some. The table has about 84,000 clones, about 73% seen once. This CDR3 contains 13 residues. The ends were cut back, 9 bases at V and 5 bases at J, with 16 bases in the middle. Germline values: CDR1 MNHEY, CDR2 SVGAGI. The sequenced sample consisted of peripheral blood. The rearrangement links TRBV6-5 to TRBJ1-1; TRBD1 is a possible D gene (6 bases). The clonotype comes from a man between 50 and 59 years old with active or convalescent COVID-19. The CDR3 sequence is CASLRGSGTEAFF. In DNA form, the CDR3 reads TGTGCCAGTCTTAGGGGGAGTGGAACTGAAGCTTTCTTT.